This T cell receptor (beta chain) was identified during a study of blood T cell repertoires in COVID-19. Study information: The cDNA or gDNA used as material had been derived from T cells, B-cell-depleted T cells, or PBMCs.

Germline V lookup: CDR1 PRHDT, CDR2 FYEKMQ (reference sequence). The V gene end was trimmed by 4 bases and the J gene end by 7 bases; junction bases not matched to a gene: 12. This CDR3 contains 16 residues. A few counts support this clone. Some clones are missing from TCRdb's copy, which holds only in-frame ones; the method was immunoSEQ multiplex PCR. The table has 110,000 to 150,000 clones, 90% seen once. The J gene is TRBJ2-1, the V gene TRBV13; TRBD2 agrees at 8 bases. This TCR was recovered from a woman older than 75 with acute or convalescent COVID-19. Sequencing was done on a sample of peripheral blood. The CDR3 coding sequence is TGTGCCAGCAGCTCGCGACTTAGGACTAGCCAGAATGAGCAGTTCTTC. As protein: CASSSRLRTSQNEQFF.